The 18 T cell receptor beta chains below were found in one sample sequenced in a study of T-cell memory formation after mild COVID-19. TCRdb used MiXCR to reprocess the 5' RACE reads, holding one entry per CDR3 protein. The profile shows approximately 450,000 distinct CDR3 sequences, 15% to 20% of them singletons. Sample: PBMCs or a T cell subset sorted from them (not recorded which). These receptors all stem from an adult woman who had mild COVID-19 (a few samples of this study predate the infection). Cell type and time point are not known.

This clonotype has more than one count but fewer than ten. The J gene is TRBJ2-7, the V gene TRBV29-1; 9 bases agree with TRBD1. J was trimmed by 0 bases and V by 0 bases; bases with no gene match: 9. The CDR3 extends over 17 amino acids. CDR1 and CDR2 (germline): SQVTM, ANQGSEA. The CDR3 DNA reads TGCAGCGTTGAAGATCAGGGACAGGGCCTCCTCTCCTACGAGCAGTACTTC. This codes for CSVEDQGQGLLSYEQYF.

This clonotype was detected only a few times. The chain links TRBV10-3 to TRBJ2-4; no clear D. Germline V CDR1 and CDR2: ENHRY, SYGVKD. This CDR3 is 14 amino acids long. V dropped 10 bases and J dropped 0 bases, with 13 bases sitting between them. This CDR3 reads CATAPSTAKNIQYF. As DNA, the CDR3 is TGTGCCACCGCTCCTAGTACAGCCAAAAACATTCAGTACTTC.

The rearrangement uses TRBV4-3 and TRBJ2-2; TRBD2 agrees at 10 bases. The ends lost 4 bases at V and 10 bases at J; junction bases unmatched: 12. CDR1 and CDR2 from the germline V gene are LGHNA and YSLEER. The CDR3 has 16 amino acids. Here the CDR3 reads CASSPNLLAGAVELFF. The DNA for the CDR3 is TGCGCCAGCAGCCCGAACCTGCTAGCGGGAGCTGTGGAGCTGTTTTTT.

This clonotype has ten or more counts. The genes are TRBV6-5 and TRBJ1-5, with D unresolved. Between the trimmed V and J ends, which lost 5 bases and 9 bases, there was a span of 17 bases. Germline lookup yields CDR1 MNHEY and CDR2 SVGAGI. The CDR3 has 14 amino acids. The CDR3 reads CASSRGLGRLPQHF. The CDR3 DNA follows: TGTGCCAGCAGTCGGGGTCTGGGCCGCTTGCCCCAGCATTTT.

This clonotype was counted between two and nine times. The chain's CDR3 is CSASIGGATGELFF. CDR3 nucleotide sequence: TGCAGTGCTAGTATCGGGGGGGCCACCGGGGAGCTGTTTTTT. The chain couples TRBV20-1 to TRBJ2-2; TRBD2 aligns across 8 bases. V shed 3 bases, J shed 4 bases, and the junction held 4 bases outside the gene matches. The CDR3 sequence is 14 residues long. Germline loops: CDR1 DFQATT, CDR2 SNEGSKA (reference sequence).

This clonotype was observed a handful of times. J is TRBJ1-2 and V is TRBV7-2, with unresolved D. V lost 5 bases and J lost 8, with 12 bases in between. There are 12 residues in the CDR3. Per germline, CDR1 SGHTA and CDR2 FQGNSA. DNA of the CDR3: TGTGCCAGCAGCCTGTTTATCGGCGGCTACACCTTC. This encodes CASSLFIGGYTF. Full variable domain (missing parts from reference TRBV7-2 and TRBJ1-2): GAGVSQSPSNKVTEKGKDVELRCDPISGHTALYWYRQSLGQGLEFLIYFQGNSAPDKSGLPSDRFSAERTGGSVSTLTIQRTQQEDSAVYLCASSLFIGGYTFGSGTRLTVV.

The table lists this clonotype with a few counts. The chain couples TRBV12-3 or TRBV12-4 to TRBJ2-2, with 7 bases lining up with TRBD1. With 11 bases clipped from V and 0 bases from J, the junction kept 6 bases outside the gene matches. The CDR3 sequence is 14 residues long. CDR3 protein: CAGGGTANTGELFF. In nucleotides, the CDR3 is TGTGCCGGGGGTGGGACAGCGAACACCGGGGAGCTGTTTTTT.

The rearrangement joins TRBV10-3 to TRBJ1-1; maybe TRBD1 (6 bases). Germline V gene data show CDR1 as ENHRY and CDR2 as SYGVKD. The CDR3 sequence is 16 residues long. V lost 3 bases and J 1 base, leaving 15 bases between the germline ends. This chain's CDR3 is CAISETRQDKNTEAFF. The CDR3 DNA reads as TGTGCCATCAGTGAAACGAGACAGGATAAGAACACTGAAGCTTTCTTT.

V usage is TRBV6-2 or TRBV6-3 and J usage is TRBJ2-1; TRBD1 or TRBD2 may be the D gene (6 bases each). Trimming shortened V by 0 bases and J by 6 bases, and 12 bases separated the two germline ends. Germline values: CDR1 MNHEY, CDR2 SVGEGT. This CDR3 comprises 15 residues. As DNA, the CDR3 is TGTGCCAGCAGTTACTCGGGGGGCTATTCCAATGAGCAGTTCTTC. This sequence encodes CASSYSGGYSNEQFF.

There are a few counts of this clonotype. The V gene is TRBV29-1, the J gene TRBJ2-6; D gene uncertain. V was trimmed by 7 bases and J by 0 bases, leaving 4 bases between them. The V gene's germline CDR1 is SQVTM and CDR2 ANQGSEA. The CDR3 consists of 12 residues. The CDR3 sequence: CSAHSGANVLTF. The CDR3 DNA is TGCAGCGCTCACTCTGGGGCCAACGTCCTGACTTTC.

This clonotype was recorded a few times. The CDR3: CATGLVGDRGHDEQFF. CDR3 DNA: TGTGCCACGGGGTTGGTTGGAGACAGGGGGCACGATGAGCAGTTCTTC. The rearrangement joins TRBV24-1 to TRBJ2-1; 10 bases agree with TRBD1. This CDR3 contains 16 residues. Trimming took 10 bases from V and 8 from J; bases not matched to a gene: 16. The germline V gene encodes CDR1 KGHDR and CDR2 SFDVKD.

The chain combines TRBV15 with TRBJ2-1; 12 positions agree with TRBD1. J was trimmed by 6 bases and V by 3 bases; bases with no gene match: 12. CDR3 length: 18 amino acids. CDR1 LNHNV and CDR2 YYDKDF come from the germline V gene (reference sequence). The CDR3 DNA reads TGTGCCACCAGCAGCTGGGGGGACAGGGGGCGATGGTCCAATGAGCAGTTCTTC. Translated: CATSSWGDRGRWSNEQFF.

CDR3 sequence: CASRRERAEQFF. The DNA of the CDR3 is TGTGCCAGCCGGAGGGAGAGGGCTGAGCAGTTCTTC. This chain links TRBV5-4 with TRBJ2-1; a possible D gene is TRBD2 (6 bases). Germline V gene data show CDR1 as SGHNT and CDR2 as YYREEE (reference sequence). The V gene lost 7 bases and the J gene lost 9 bases, with 14 bases spanning the gap. The CDR3 has 12 amino acids.

The table lists this clonotype with a few counts. The J gene is TRBJ2-1, the V gene TRBV3-1; 7 nucleotides agree with TRBD1. Germline V gene sequence: CDR1 LGHDT, CDR2 YNNKEL (reference sequence). V lost 3 bases and J lost 3; bases outside the gene matches: 5. CDR3 length: 15 amino acids. The CDR3 sequence: CASSHRQGRYNEQFF. The CDR3 bases are TGTGCCAGCAGCCATCGACAGGGACGCTACAATGAGCAGTTCTTC.

The V and J genes are TRBV4-2 and TRBJ2-1, with 11 bases matching TRBD2. V shed 2 bases and J 4 bases; nucleotides not matched to a gene: 4. The CDR3 has 16 residues. Germline loops: CDR1 LGHNA, CDR2 YNFKEQ. The CDR3 DNA sequence: TGTGCCAGCAGCCAAAGACTAGCGGGATTATACAATGAGCAGTTCTTC. Protein sequence: CASSQRLAGLYNEQFF.

This clonotype is medium-sized. The chain employs TRBV7-6 and TRBJ1-5; a weak D match, TRBD1 (6 bases). Germline V gene data show CDR1 as SGHVS and CDR2 as FNYEAQ. Trimming left V 5 bases short and J 4 bases short, with 9 bases between. The CDR3 has 13 amino acids. In DNA form, the CDR3 reads TGTGCCAGCAGCCGGGACATTAATCAGCCCCAGCATTTT. Translation gives CASSRDINQPQHF.

The V gene is TRBV12-3 or TRBV12-4, the J gene TRBJ2-3; weak D call: TRBD2 (6 bases). The germline V and J ends were trimmed by 2 bases and 2 bases, with 11 bases remaining between them. This CDR3 region has 15 residues. CDR3 in amino acids: CASSLFGGDTDTQYF. The CDR3 DNA sequence: TGTGCCAGCAGTTTATTCGGGGGTGACACAGATACGCAGTATTTT.

The J gene is TRBJ2-7, the V gene TRBV2; 7 bases match TRBD1. The CDR3 extends over 14 amino acids. V lost 6 bases, J lost 3 bases, and 8 bases stayed unmatched. Germline loops: CDR1 SNHLY, CDR2 FYNNEI. Here the CDR3 reads CASRMVGQFYEQYF. CDR3 nucleotide sequence: TGTGCCAGCAGGATGGTGGGACAGTTCTACGAGCAGTACTTC.